This T cell receptor beta chain appears in the sequencing data of a study of T cell responses to AZD1222 COVID-19 vaccine. With 2 bases removed from V and 4 bases from J, the gap between germline ends came to 9 bases. This CDR3 spans 13 amino acids. Germline-derived CDR1 and CDR2 are GTSNPN and SVGIG (reference sequence). Clones were sequenced by immunoSEQ multiplex PCR, and TCRdb holds only the in-frame ones, with some missing. The top ten clones hold roughly 1.3% of a sample with approximately 27,000 clones, under 90% of them seen once. The table lists this clone with a count of one. The clonotype originates from an adult in good health. The chain joins TRBV30 to TRBJ1-5, with D maybe TRBD1 (5 bases). The sample in question was peripheral blood, obtained on day 0 of AZD1222 vaccination. CDR3 sequence (DNA): TGTGCCTGGAGTCCTACAGGAAATCAGCCCCAGCATTTT. The encoded protein is CAWSPTGNQPQHF.